The present T cell receptor beta chain was sequenced within a study of tumor-infiltrating lymphocytes in oesophageal squamous cell carcinoma. TCRdb reprocessed the PCR reads via MiXCR and lists one record per CDR3 protein. The sample lists under 20,000 distinct CDR3 sequences, about 43% occurring once. This clonotype was counted between two and nine times. This CDR3 contains 15 residues. The V end was cut by 8 bases, the J end by 1 base, with 14 bases between. Germline values: CDR1 SEHNR, CDR2 FQNEAQ (reference sequence). The V and J genes are TRBV7-9 and TRBJ2-2, with TRBD1 as a possible D gene (5 bases). Sequenced: normal esophageal tissue next to the tumor. The receptor was isolated from a male donor with esophageal squamous cell carcinoma. The CDR3 here is CASFYIRGNTGELFF. The CDR3 region has the DNA TGTGCCAGCTTCTATATTAGGGGGAACACCGGGGAGCTGTTTTTT.